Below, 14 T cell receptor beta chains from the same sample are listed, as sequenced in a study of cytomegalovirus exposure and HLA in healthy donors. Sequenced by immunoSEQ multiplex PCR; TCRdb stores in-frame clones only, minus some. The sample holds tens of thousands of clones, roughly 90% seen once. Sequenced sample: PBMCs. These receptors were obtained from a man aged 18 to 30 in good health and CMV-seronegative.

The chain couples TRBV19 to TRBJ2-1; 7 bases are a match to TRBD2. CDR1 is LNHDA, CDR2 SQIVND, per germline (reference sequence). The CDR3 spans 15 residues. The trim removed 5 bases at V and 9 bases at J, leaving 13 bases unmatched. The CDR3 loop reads CASSPQTGLDGEQFF. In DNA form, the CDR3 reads TGTGCCAGTAGTCCACAGACCGGACTAGACGGTGAGCAGTTCTTC.

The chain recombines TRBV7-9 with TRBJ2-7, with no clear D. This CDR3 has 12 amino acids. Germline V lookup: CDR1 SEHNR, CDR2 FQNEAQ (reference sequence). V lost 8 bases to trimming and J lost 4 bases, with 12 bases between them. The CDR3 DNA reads TGTGCCAGCGGGTACAGTTTGTACGAGCAGTACTTC. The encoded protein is CASGYSLYEQYF.

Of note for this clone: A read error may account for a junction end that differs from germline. The CDR3 spells CATNPNSGGSGIF. Written as DNA, the CDR3 is TGTGCCACCAACCCAAATTCGGGCGGGAGTGGAATCTTC. The chain employs TRBV6-6 and TRBJ2-1, with 7 positions matching TRBD2. Germline V gives CDR1 MNHNY, CDR2 SVGAGI (reference sequence). This CDR3 is 13 amino acids long.

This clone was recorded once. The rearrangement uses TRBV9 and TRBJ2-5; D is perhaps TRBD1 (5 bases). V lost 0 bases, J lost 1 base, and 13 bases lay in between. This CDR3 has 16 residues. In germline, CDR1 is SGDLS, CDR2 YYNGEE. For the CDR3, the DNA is TGTGCCAGCAGCGTAGATCGACAGAAGACCCAAGAGACCCAGTACTTC. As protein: CASSVDRQKTQETQYF.

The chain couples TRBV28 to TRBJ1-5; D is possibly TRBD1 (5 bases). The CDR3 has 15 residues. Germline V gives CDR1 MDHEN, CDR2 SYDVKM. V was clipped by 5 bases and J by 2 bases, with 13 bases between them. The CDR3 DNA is TGTGCCAGCAGTCATCAGGGTGTCGGCAATCAGCCCCAGCATTTT. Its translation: CASSHQGVGNQPQHF.

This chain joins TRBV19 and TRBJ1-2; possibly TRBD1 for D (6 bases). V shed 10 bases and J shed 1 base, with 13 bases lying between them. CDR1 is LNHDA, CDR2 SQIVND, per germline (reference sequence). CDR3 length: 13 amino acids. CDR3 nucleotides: TGTGCCACCTTGGACAGTATTAACTATGGCTACACCTTC. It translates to CATLDSINYGYTF. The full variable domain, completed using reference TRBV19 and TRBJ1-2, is DGGITQSPKYLFRKEGQNVTLSCEQNLNHDAMYWYRQDPGQGLRLIYYSQIVNDFQKGDIAEGYSVSREKKESFPLTVTSAQKNPTAFYLCATLDSINYGYTFGSGTRLTVV.

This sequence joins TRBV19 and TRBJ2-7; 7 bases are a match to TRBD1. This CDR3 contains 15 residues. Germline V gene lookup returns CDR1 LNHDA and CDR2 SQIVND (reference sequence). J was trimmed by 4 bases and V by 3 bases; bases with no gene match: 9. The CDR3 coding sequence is TGTGCCAGTAGTATGTCACAGGGGAAGGTGTACGAGCAGTACTTC. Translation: CASSMSQGKVYEQYF.

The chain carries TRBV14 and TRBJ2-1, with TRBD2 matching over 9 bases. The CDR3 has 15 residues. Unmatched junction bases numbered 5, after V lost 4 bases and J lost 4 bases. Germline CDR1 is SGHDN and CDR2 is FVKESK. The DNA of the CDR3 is TGTGCCAGCAGCCGGGCTACTAGCGGGTACAATGAGCAGTTCTTC. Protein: CASSRATSGYNEQFF.

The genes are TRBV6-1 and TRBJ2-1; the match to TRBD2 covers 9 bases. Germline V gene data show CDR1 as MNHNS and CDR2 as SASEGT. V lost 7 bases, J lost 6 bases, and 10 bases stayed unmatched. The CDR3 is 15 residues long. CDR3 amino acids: CASNPSGTLPNEQFF. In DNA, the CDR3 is TGTGCCAGCAACCCTAGCGGGACCCTACCCAATGAGCAGTTCTTC.

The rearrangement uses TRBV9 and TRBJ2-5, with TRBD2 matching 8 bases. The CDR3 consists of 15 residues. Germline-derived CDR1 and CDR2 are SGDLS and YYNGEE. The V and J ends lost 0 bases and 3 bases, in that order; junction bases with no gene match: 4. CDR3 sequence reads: CASSVDRGRKETQYF. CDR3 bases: TGTGCCAGCAGCGTAGATCGCGGGAGGAAAGAGACCCAGTACTTC.

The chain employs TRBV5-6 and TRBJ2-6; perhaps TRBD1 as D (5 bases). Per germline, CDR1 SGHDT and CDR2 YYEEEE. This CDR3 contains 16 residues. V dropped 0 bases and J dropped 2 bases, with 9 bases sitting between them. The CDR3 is CASSLDWGPGANVLTF. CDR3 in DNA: TGTGCCAGCAGCTTGGATTGGGGCCCTGGGGCCAACGTCCTGACTTTC.

The CDR3 DNA follows: TGTGCCAGCAGCCCGAGGGCGGGTTCGGGCGAGCAGTACTTC. It translates to CASSPRAGSGEQYF. The gene calls are TRBV6-5 and TRBJ2-7, with D possibly matching TRBD2 (5 bases). Germline-derived CDR1 and CDR2 are MNHEY and SVGAGI. Trimming left V 6 bases short and J 6 bases short, with 18 bases between. The CDR3 contains 14 residues.

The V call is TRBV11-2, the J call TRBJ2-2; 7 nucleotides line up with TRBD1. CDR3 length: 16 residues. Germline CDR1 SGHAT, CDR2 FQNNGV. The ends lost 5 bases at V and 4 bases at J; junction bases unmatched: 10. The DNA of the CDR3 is TGTGCCAGCAGCCCCGAGACCTACAGGGGCACCGGGGAGCTGTTTTTT. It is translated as CASSPETYRGTGELFF.

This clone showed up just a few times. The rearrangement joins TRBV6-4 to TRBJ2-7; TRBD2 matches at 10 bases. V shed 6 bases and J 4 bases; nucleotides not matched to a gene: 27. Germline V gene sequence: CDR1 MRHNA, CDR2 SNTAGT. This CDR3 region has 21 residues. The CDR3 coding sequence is TGTGCCAGCAGCGACCTGGGGGGAGGGAACTTAGCGGGAGGAGCCGTATACGAGCAGTACTTC. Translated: CASSDLGGGNLAGGAVYEQYF.